Presented here are 28 T cell receptor beta chains from one specimen sequenced in a study of OX40 agonist ivuxolimab in advanced cancers. Library preparation used the immunoSEQ multiplex PCR assay. Held by TCRdb, this immuneACCESS table contains in-frame sequences only and omits some clones. Under half of the omission traces to an unresolved V gene where checked; the cause of the rest is unknown. The sample table contains about 69,000 clones; only one count was recorded for over 60% of them. The ten biggest clones cover 2% to 2.5% of the sample. Here the sequenced sample was CD4+ or CD8+ T cells sorted from blood, taken in a trial of the OX40 agonist ivuxolimab. The receptors here all came from an adult with an advanced solid tumor such as melanoma, head and neck, liver or kidney cancer.

In this sample, this clone turned up a few times. This chain uses TRBV15 with TRBJ1-2; D is undetermined. This CDR3 spans 14 amino acids. The germline CDR1 and CDR2 sequences are LNHNV and YYDKDF (reference sequence). Trimming removed 0 bases at V and 0 bases at J, with 5 bases between. The CDR3 region has the DNA TGTGCCACCAGCAGAGACGGAACTAACTATGGCTACACCTTC. The encoded protein is CATSRDGTNYGYTF.

The rearrangement uses TRBV6-6 and TRBJ1-1; no firm D call. Germline V gene lookup returns CDR1 MNHNY and CDR2 SVGAGI (reference sequence). The CDR3 length is 14 residues. Trimming shortened V by 5 bases and J by 1 base, and 11 bases separated the two germline ends. The CDR3 region has the DNA TGTGCCAGCAGTCCTTCCGGCGAGAACACTGAAGCTTTCTTT. Its translation: CASSPSGENTEAFF.

This sequence joins TRBV28 and TRBJ1-1, with a weak D call TRBD1 (5 bases). V was trimmed by 3 bases and J by 5 bases, leaving 19 bases between them. This CDR3 is built from 16 residues. CDR1 is MDHEN and CDR2 is SYDVKM in the germline V gene. In DNA form, the CDR3 reads TGTGCCAGCAGTTTTAGCTACCCAGGAAGGGGTACTGAAGCTTTCTTT. Amino acid sequence: CASSFSYPGRGTEAFF.

The chain employs TRBV4-2 and TRBJ1-1, with D possibly matching TRBD1 (5 bases). Trimming pared 0 bases from V and 3 bases from J, leaving 20 bases between. CDR3 length: 18 residues. The germline V gene has CDR1 LGHNA and CDR2 YNFKEQ. DNA of the CDR3: TGTGCCAGCAGCCAAGATACGGATGCAGGCAGGGTTTACACTGAAGCTTTCTTT. Protein sequence: CASSQDTDAGRVYTEAFF.

For this clone: One end of the junction is discordant with germline, which a read error may explain. This chain joins TRBV6-1 and TRBJ1-5, with 7 bases lining up with TRBD1. Germline CDR1 and CDR2: MNHNS and SASEGT. This CDR3 region has 17 residues. In DNA form, the CDR3 reads TGTGCCAGCAGTCAAGCTGCCGGGACAGTTGGGAAGAAGCCCCAGCATTTT. Its protein is CASSQAAGTVGKKPQHF.

The gene calls are TRBV15 and TRBJ2-5; weak D call: TRBD2 (5 bases). There are 11 residues in the CDR3. Trimming pared 4 bases from V and 8 bases from J, leaving 8 bases between. CDR1 and CDR2 from the germline V gene are LNHNV and YYDKDF (reference sequence). In DNA, the CDR3 is TGTGCCACCAGCATCGGGGTCACCCAGTACTTC. It codes for CATSIGVTQYF. Full variable domain (remainder filled in from reference TRBV15 and TRBJ2-5): DAMVIQNPRYQVTQFGKPVTLSCSQTLNHNVMYWYQQKSSQAPKLLFHYYDKDFNNEADTPDNFQSRRPNTSFCFLDIRSPGLGDTAMYLCATSIGVTQYFGPGTRLLVL.

This clone was detected only once. The CDR3 here is CAINKPGQETQYF. The CDR3 nucleotides read TGTGCCATCAATAAGCCAGGGCAAGAGACCCAGTACTTC. V is TRBV10-3 and J is TRBJ2-5; D might be TRBD1 (5 bases). V gave up 7 bases and J gave up 2 bases, with 11 bases separating them. There are 13 residues in the CDR3. Germline CDR1 is ENHRY and CDR2 is SYGVKD.

V gene TRBV19 combines with J gene TRBJ2-7, with 10 bases that match TRBD1. This CDR3 is 15 amino acids long. The J segment lost 5 bases and the V segment lost 7 bases, leaving 11 bases of the junction unmatched. Germline V CDR1 and CDR2: LNHDA, SQIVND (reference sequence). This chain's CDR3 is CASKKGGTGVHEQYF. The CDR3 region has the DNA TGTGCCAGTAAAAAGGGGGGGACAGGGGTCCACGAGCAGTACTTC.

The chain carries TRBV5-1 and TRBJ1-1; D is ambiguous. CDR1 SGHRS and CDR2 YFSETQ come from the germline V gene. This CDR3 has 15 residues. With 3 bases removed from V and 0 bases from J, the gap between germline ends came to 12 bases. The chain's CDR3 is CASSSPGSMNTEAFF. The CDR3 DNA is TGCGCCAGCAGCTCCCCCGGGAGTATGAACACTGAAGCTTTCTTT.

V and J are TRBV18 and TRBJ2-5, with D tentatively TRBD2 (6 bases). The J call may be incorrect, as the DNA end agrees better with TRBJ2-7. The CDR3 covers 14 residues. The germline gives CDR1 KGHSH, CDR2 LQKENI. The DNA for the CDR3 is TGTGCCAGCTCACTCCGGGGAGGCTCCTACGAGCAGTACTTC. Translated, it gives CASSLRGGSYEQYF.

The rearrangement uses TRBV5-4 and TRBJ2-7, with 10 bases matching TRBD2. V lost 2 bases to trimming and J lost 0 bases; unmatched junction nucleotides: 8. CDR3 size: 17 residues. From germline, CDR1 is SGHNT and CDR2 YYREEE (reference sequence). The CDR3, as DNA: TGTGCCAGCAGCTTAAGGAAACTAGCGGGGATCTCCTACGAGCAGTACTTC. This codes for CASSLRKLAGISYEQYF.

The rearrangement uses TRBV2 and TRBJ1-5; the D is unclear. Germline CDR1 and CDR2: SNHLY and FYNNEI. V was cut by 5 bases and J by 7 bases, with 9 bases left in between. The CDR3 sequence is 12 residues long. Here the CDR3 reads CASSLDGQPQHF. CDR3 DNA: TGTGCCAGCAGTTTGGATGGGCAGCCCCAGCATTTT.

This chain connects TRBV11-2 to TRBJ2-5; D is uncertain. Trimming pared 5 bases from V and 0 bases from J, leaving 10 bases between. The V gene's germline CDR1 is SGHAT and CDR2 FQNNGV. The CDR3 is 14 residues long. Here the CDR3 reads CASSPDLYQETQYF. CDR3 bases: TGTGCCAGCAGCCCAGACCTGTACCAAGAGACCCAGTACTTC.

The chain has TRBV4-1 and TRBJ2-7, with a tentative D call TRBD2 (6 bases). CDR3 length: 14 amino acids. Deletions cut 2 bases from V and 0 bases from J, with 8 bases between. Per the germline V gene, CDR1 is MGHRA and CDR2 is YSYEKL. The DNA of the CDR3 is TGCGCCAGCAGCCAACGGGGGTACTCCTACGAGCAGTACTTC. It encodes CASSQRGYSYEQYF.

In this sample, this clone turned up a few times. V usage is TRBV19 and J usage is TRBJ2-3; possibly TRBD2 for D (5 bases). The CDR3 is 14 amino acids. V shed 5 bases and J shed 2 bases, with 11 bases lying between them. Germline V CDR1 and CDR2: LNHDA, SQIVND (reference sequence). The CDR3 DNA follows: TGTGCCAGTAGTCTAACTAGTTACACAGATACGCAGTATTTT. Translated: CASSLTSYTDTQYF.

The chain combines TRBV6-5 with TRBJ2-7, with no clear D. Trimming took 7 bases from V and 0 from J, leaving 13 bases between them. There are 14 residues in the CDR3. Germline V gives CDR1 MNHEY, CDR2 SVGAGI. CDR3 in DNA: TGTGCCAGCAAACCACGCCCATTCTCCTACGAGCAGTACTTC. This translates into CASKPRPFSYEQYF.

The chain employs TRBV7-8 and TRBJ2-1; D possibly corresponds to TRBD2 (6 bases). From germline, CDR1 is SGHVS and CDR2 FQNEAQ. The germline V and J ends were trimmed by 5 bases and 0 bases, with 11 bases remaining between them. The CDR3 runs 15 residues. CDR3 bases: TGTGCCAGCAGCCGCCTAGCGAACTCCTACAATGAGCAGTTCTTC. It codes for CASSRLANSYNEQFF.

J is TRBJ1-3 and V is TRBV15; D gene ambiguous. V was cut by 0 bases and J by 4 bases, with 13 bases left in between. This CDR3 spans 16 amino acids. Germline V gene sequence: CDR1 LNHNV, CDR2 YYDKDF (reference sequence). Written as DNA, the CDR3 is TGTGCCACCAGCAGAGAATTGGGGTCATCCGGAAACACCATATATTTT. Translated, it gives CATSRELGSSGNTIYF. Complete variable domain (other parts from reference TRBV15 and TRBJ1-3): DAMVIQNPRYQVTQFGKPVTLSCSQTLNHNVMYWYQQKSSQAPKLLFHYYDKDFNNEADTPDNFQSRRPNTSFCFLDIRSPGLGDTAMYLCATSRELGSSGNTIYFGEGSWLTVV.

The chain couples TRBV4-1 to TRBJ2-6; TRBD2 matches at 13 bases. V lost 3 bases to trimming and J lost 2 bases; unmatched junction nucleotides: 7. Germline V gene sequence: CDR1 MGHRA, CDR2 YSYEKL. CDR3 length: 19 residues. Here the CDR3 reads CASSHALAGGLAGANVLTF. The CDR3 bases are TGCGCCAGCAGCCATGCACTAGCGGGAGGGTTAGCTGGGGCCAACGTCCTGACTTTC.

V and J are TRBV30 and TRBJ2-2, with D unresolved. The V end lost 8 bases, the J end lost 3 bases, and 13 bases lay between the germline ends. Per germline, CDR1 GTSNPN and CDR2 SVGIG (reference sequence). CDR3 length: 13 residues. The CDR3 DNA reads as TGTGCCGGTCCCGAGCCCGACACCGGGGAGCTGTTTTTT. The encoded protein is CAGPEPDTGELFF.

The chain employs TRBV27 and TRBJ2-7; 10 positions agree with TRBD1. Germline trimming cut 5 bases from V and 2 bases from J; bases unmatched to any gene: 6. The CDR3 is 15 residues long. Germline-derived CDR1 and CDR2 are MNHEY and SMNVEV (reference sequence). CDR3 sequence (DNA): TGTGCCAGCAGTCCAACGGGACAGGGGACCTACGAGCAGTACTTC. Amino acid sequence: CASSPTGQGTYEQYF.

The chain employs TRBV7-2 and TRBJ1-5; D is uncertain. Germline loops: CDR1 SGHTA, CDR2 FQGNSA. The V gene lost 1 base and the J gene lost 6 bases, with 7 bases spanning the gap. The CDR3 totals 13 residues. In DNA, the CDR3 is TGTGCCAGCAGCTTAGATCTACTTCAGCCCCAGCATTTT. It specifies CASSLDLLQPQHF.

This clone was observed once. The gene calls are TRBV5-1 and TRBJ2-1; TRBD1 aligns across 8 bases. V was pared by 4 bases and J by 8 bases, with 11 bases of the junction left unmatched. This CDR3 region has 15 residues. Germline V gene data show CDR1 as SGHRS and CDR2 as YFSETQ. This chain's CDR3 is CASSPQGGEWDEQFF. The CDR3 DNA is TGCGCCAGCAGCCCACAGGGGGGAGAGTGGGATGAGCAGTTCTTC.

This chain uses TRBV19 with TRBJ2-1; the match to TRBD2 covers 7 bases. V shed 5 bases, J shed 4 bases, and the junction held 11 bases outside the gene matches. The germline gives CDR1 LNHDA, CDR2 SQIVND (reference sequence). The CDR3 length is 16 residues. DNA for the CDR3: TGTGCCAGTAGTCCCCCCCCGCGGGGGAGTTACAATGAGCAGTTCTTC. This translates into CASSPPPRGSYNEQFF.

The rearrangement joins TRBV11-2 to TRBJ2-7, with unresolved D. Trimming pared 3 bases from V and 2 bases from J, leaving 8 bases between. CDR1 is SGHAT and CDR2 is FQNNGV in the germline V gene. The CDR3 is 13 residues long. In DNA, the CDR3 is TGTGCCAGCAGCTTGAATCCGACCTACGAGCAGTACTTC. Its translation is CASSLNPTYEQYF.

The chain uses TRBV9 and TRBJ2-7; possible D gene TRBD2, 5 bases. Trimming took off 2 bases at V and 0 bases at J, with 6 bases between the two ends. The CDR3 is 13 amino acids. Germline values: CDR1 SGDLS, CDR2 YYNGEE. Here the CDR3 reads CASSVGLSYEQYF. In DNA form, the CDR3 reads TGTGCCAGCAGCGTCGGACTCTCCTACGAGCAGTACTTC. The full variable domain, with the rest looked up from reference TRBV9 and TRBJ2-7, is DSGVTQTPKHLITATGQRVTLRCSPRSGDLSVYWYQQSLDQGLQFLIQYYNGEERAKGNILERFSAQQFPDLHSELNLSSLELGDSALYFCASSVGLSYEQYFGPGTRLTVT.

The chain combines TRBV11-2 with TRBJ2-5, with D perhaps TRBD1 (5 bases). This CDR3 is built from 14 residues. Germline CDR1 reads SGHAT; CDR2 reads FQNNGV. With 6 bases removed from V and 2 bases from J, the gap between germline ends came to 13 bases. The CDR3 reads CASRQTGGQETQYF. In nucleotides, the CDR3 is TGTGCCAGCAGACAAACAGGTGGACAAGAGACCCAGTACTTC.

V gene TRBV19 combines with J gene TRBJ1-1, with unresolved D. Trimming pared 7 bases from V and 3 bases from J, leaving 12 bases between. This CDR3 has 13 residues. The germline gives CDR1 LNHDA, CDR2 SQIVND (reference sequence). CDR3 sequence: CASTRDRDTEAFF. DNA for the CDR3: TGTGCCAGTACCCGGGATCGTGACACTGAAGCTTTCTTT.